These T cell receptor beta chains were read from a single sample in a study of preoperative IRX-2 immunotherapy in early breast cancer. The table came from immunoSEQ multiplex PCR; TCRdb's copy has only in-frame clones and leaves some out. The sample has approximately 27,000 clones, 81% seen once. Material: lymph node tissue, obtained after IRX-2 immunotherapy. These receptor sequences come from a human donor with breast cancer. Both conserved end residues are part of each CDR3. Fields, in order: CDR3 length, clone size, J gene, D gene, V gene, CDR3 DNA, CDR3 protein. A D gene is named only where the DNA matches it firmly. The size of a clone is reported for some rows only, either as once, few or many, or as a class for expanded clones.

14,-,TRBJ1-5,-,TRBV30,TGTGCCCTAAGTCGGGACACAAGCAATCAGCCCCAGCATTTT,CALSRDTSNQPQHF
12,-,TRBJ2-1,TRBD1,TRBV14,TGTGCCAGCAAATCACAGGGGTCGGAGCAGTTCTTC,CASKSQGSEQFF
13,-,TRBJ1-2,-,TRBV6-8,TGTGCCAGCAGTGAGCGGGGGGCCCGAGGCTACACCTTC,CASSERGARGYTF
15,once,TRBJ1-1,-,TRBV23-1,TGCGCCAGCAGCCAAGTTTTAAGGGGGAACACTGAAGCTTTCTTT,CASSQVLRGNTEAFF
16,-,TRBJ2-2,TRBD1,TRBV15,TGTGCCACCAGCAGAGTAAAGGAGACAGGGGGTCGGGAGCTGTTTTTT,CATSRVKETGGRELFF
16,-,TRBJ2-7,-,TRBV18,TGTGCCAGCTCACCACCGTTTGACACCAGCTCCTACGAGCAGTACTTC,CASSPPFDTSSYEQYF
14,-,TRBJ2-3,TRBD1,TRBV6-8,TGTGCCAGCAGGTCAGGGGGAAGCACAGATACGCAGTATTTT,CASRSGGSTDTQYF
13,-,TRBJ2-2,-,TRBV29-1,TGCAGCCCGGGACATTTTATCACCGGGGAGCTGTTTTTT,CSPGHFITGELFF
16,-,TRBJ1-6,-,TRBV6-8,TGTGCCAGCAGGGCCGACACGGGCTCCTATAATTCACCCCTCCACTTT,CASRADTGSYNSPLHF
16,-,TRBJ1-3,-,TRBV5-1,TGCGCCAGCAGCTTGCGGGGGCAGGGCTCTGGAAACACCATATATTTT,CASSLRGQGSGNTIYF
12,-,TRBJ1-5,-,TRBV30,TGTGCCTGGAATAGGGGTTGGCAGCCCCAGCATTTT,CAWNRGWQPQHF
17,-,TRBJ2-2,-,TRBV11-3,TGTGCCAGCAGCGTATCTCCCTCTAGCGCGAACACCGGGGAGCTGTTTTTT,CASSVSPSSANTGELFF
13,-,TRBJ1-1,-,TRBV18,TGTGCCAGCTCAGTAGGAGAAAACACTGAAGCTTTCTTT,CASSVGENTEAFF
15,-,TRBJ1-2,-,TRBV9,TGTGCCAGCAGCGCACGACAGTTTCTTAACTATGGCTACACCTTC,CASSARQFLNYGYTF
15,-,TRBJ1-1,-,TRBV5-1,TGCGCCAGCAGCTTGGTTGGCAGCGTGAACACTGAAGCTTTCTTT,CASSLVGSVNTEAFF
15,-,TRBJ1-5,-,TRBV1,TGCGCCAGCAGCCAAGATGGGACGTTCAATCAGCCCCAGCATTTT,CASSQDGTFNQPQHF
17,-,TRBJ1-3,TRBD1,TRBV9,TGTGCCAGCAGTGGGACAGGGGCTTTTCCTTCCGGAAACACCATATATTTT,CASSGTGAFPSGNTIYF
13,few,TRBJ1-2,-,TRBV30,TGTGCCTGGAGTCCGGGGAACCTCTATGGCTACACCTTC,CAWSPGNLYGYTF
15,-,TRBJ1-4,-,TRBV12-5,TGTGCCAGCACCCCATCGGTGGAGGGCAAACGAAAACTGTTTTTT,CASTPSVEGKRKLFF
15,-,TRBJ2-5,TRBD2,TRBV6-8,TGTGCCAGCAGTTACGCGGGACTACCCCAAGAGACCCAGTACTTC,CASSYAGLPQETQYF
18,-,TRBJ2-1,TRBD2,TRBV6-8,TGTGCCAGCAGTTACGGGGCTAGCGGGGGGGCACGCTACAATGAGCAGTTCTTC,CASSYGASGGARYNEQFF
13,-,TRBJ1-5,-,TRBV10-2,TGCGCCAGCGCCTTATGGGGAAATCAGCCCCAGCATTTT,CASALWGNQPQHF
15,-,TRBJ1-4,-,TRBV19,TGTGCCAGTAGCGCACCGGGGGACGTTAACGAAAAACTGTTTTTT,CASSAPGDVNEKLFF
15,few,TRBJ1-1,-,TRBV18,TGTGCCAGCTCTTACGACGGACAAATGAACACTGAAGCTTTCTTT,CASSYDGQMNTEAFF
12,-,TRBJ1-2,TRBD1,TRBV30,TGTGCCTGGAGGGGGGACAGTTCAGGCTACACCTTC,CAWRGDSSGYTF
14,-,TRBJ1-1,TRBD1,TRBV30,TGTGCCTGGAGTGTAAAAGGGGACAGCACTGAAGCTTTCTTT,CAWSVKGDSTEAFF
16,-,TRBJ2-5,-,TRBV7-5,TGTGCCAGCAGCTACACCACGGTCTTGGGTCAAGAGACCCAGTACTTC,CASSYTTVLGQETQYF
14,-,TRBJ1-2,-,TRBV7-5,-,CASSFGTGTYGYTF
15,-,TRBJ2-1,TRBD1,TRBV30,TGTGCCTGGAGCCCAGGGGGCGATTTTTACAATGAGCAGTTCTTC,CAWSPGGDFYNEQFF
15,few,TRBJ1-6,-,TRBV28,TGTGCCAGCAGTTTAAGGGGTCGGCGGGGTTCACCCCTCCACTTT,CASSLRGRRGSPLHF
13,-,TRBJ1-1,TRBD1,TRBV29-1,TGCAGCGTAGGGACAGCCCTGAACACTGAAGCTTTCTTT,CSVGTALNTEAFF
15,once,TRBJ1-3,-,TRBV18,TGTGCCAGCTCAATGGAACAGAACCCTGGAAACACCATATATTTT,CASSMEQNPGNTIYF
13,-,TRBJ1-2,TRBD1,TRBV29-1,TGCAGCGTGGGACAGGGACGAACTAATGGCTACACCTTC,CSVGQGRTNGYTF
16,-,TRBJ2-1,TRBD2,TRBV25-1,TGTGCCAGCGGAAAAGCCGGGACTAGCGGTTACAATGAGCAGTTCTTC,CASGKAGTSGYNEQFF
14,-,TRBJ1-1,TRBD1,TRBV6-8,TGTGCCAGCAGTCGACAGGGTCGTAGCACTGAAGCTTTCTTT,CASSRQGRSTEAFF
14,-,TRBJ1-5,-,TRBV5-1,TGCGCCAGCAGCCAAGTAGGTAGCAATCAGCCCCAGCATTTT,CASSQVGSNQPQHF
15,-,TRBJ1-6,-,TRBV11-3,TGTGCCAGCAGCCTTCAACTGGGTTATAATTCACCCCTCCACTTT,CASSLQLGYNSPLHF
15,-,TRBJ2-1,TRBD1,TRBV30,TGTGCCTGGAGTGTACTCAGGACAGGGCAGAATGAGCAGTTCTTC,CAWSVLRTGQNEQFF
14,-,TRBJ2-2,TRBD1,TRBV29-1,TGCAGCGCCCAGGGACAGGGCAACACCGGGGAGCTGTTTTTT,CSAQGQGNTGELFF
16,-,TRBJ2-3,TRBD2,TRBV19,TGTGCCAGTAGTGACGTAGCGGGGGGGTTTGGAGATACGCAGTATTTT,CASSDVAGGFGDTQYF
14,-,TRBJ1-4,-,TRBV28,TGTGCCAGCAATCAGGGACAAACTAATGAAAAACTGTTTTTT,CASNQGQTNEKLFF
14,-,TRBJ1-1,TRBD1,TRBV6-8,TGTGCCATCAGTACGGACAGGGTGAACACTGAAGCTTTCTTT,CAISTDRVNTEAFF
14,-,TRBJ1-6,-,TRBV14,TGTGCCAGCAGCCAAGTGGGGAAGAATTCACCCCTCCACTTT,CASSQVGKNSPLHF